This T cell receptor (beta chain) was captured in a study of T cells after yellow fever vaccination. Only a few counts were recorded for this clonotype. Its antigen is still unknown. The CDR3 is made up of 13 amino acids. Between the trimmed V and J ends, which lost 3 bases and 2 bases, there was a span of 7 bases. Germline lookup yields CDR1 MDHEN and CDR2 SYDVKM. Study-wide results and limits: Although most clonotypes did not, a small share appeared in both CD4 and CD8 compartments.

TCRdb passed the 5' RACE reads through MiXCR, listing each CDR3 protein once. Of hundreds of thousands of distinct CDR3 sequences listed, around 12% are singletons. This material consisted of PBMCs, taken on the day of the yellow fever booster vaccination. V usage is TRBV28 and J usage is TRBJ1-1; no reliable D call. The receptor was isolated from a man aged 25 to 45 who received the YFV17D yellow fever vaccine. The CDR3 DNA reads as TGTGCCAGCAGTTTTGATGTAAACACTGAAGCTTTCTTT. This translates into CASSFDVNTEAFF.